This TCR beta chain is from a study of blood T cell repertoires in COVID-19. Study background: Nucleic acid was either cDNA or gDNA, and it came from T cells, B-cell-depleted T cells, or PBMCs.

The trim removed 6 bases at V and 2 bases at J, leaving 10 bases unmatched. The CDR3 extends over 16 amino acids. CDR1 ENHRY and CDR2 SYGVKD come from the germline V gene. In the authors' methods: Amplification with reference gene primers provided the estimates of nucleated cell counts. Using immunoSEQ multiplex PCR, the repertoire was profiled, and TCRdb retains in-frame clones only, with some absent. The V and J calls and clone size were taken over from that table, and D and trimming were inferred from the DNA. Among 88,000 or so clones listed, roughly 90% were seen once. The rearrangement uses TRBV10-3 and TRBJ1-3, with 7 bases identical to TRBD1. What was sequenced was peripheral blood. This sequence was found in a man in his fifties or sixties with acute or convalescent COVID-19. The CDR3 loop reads CAISNARGLAGNTIYF. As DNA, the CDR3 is TGTGCCATCAGCAACGCCAGGGGGTTAGCTGGAAACACCATATATTTT.